This TCR beta chain derives from a study of blood T cell repertoires in COVID-19. Sequencing was performed with immunoSEQ multiplex PCR; in TCRdb, only in-frame clones are kept and a portion is missing. The data contain about 200,000 clones, around four fifths of them singletons. CDR1 is SEHNR, CDR2 FQNEAQ, per germline (reference sequence). The V and J ends lost 5 bases and 8 bases respectively, with 12 bases between them. There are 12 residues in the CDR3. Participants were aged about 18 to 95 years, lived in 24 US areas, and enrolled virtually. Assignment of participants to cohorts was predicated upon participant-reported clinical history.

The genes are TRBV7-9 and TRBJ1-2, with D perhaps matching TRBD1 (5 bases). The TCR was taken from a man aged 35-49 years who had recovered from COVID-19. The sample taken for sequencing was PBMCs or T cells enriched from blood (not recorded which). CDR3 loop: CASSPPRGGYTF. DNA of the CDR3: TGTGCCAGCAGCCCGCCGCGGGGCGGCTACACCTTC.